Given below is one T cell receptor beta chain in context. This sample is drawn from a study of blood T cell repertoires in COVID-19. As for the study in general: Donors in the United States, Italy and Spain gave samples during acute or convalescent COVID-19. Sample material is recorded as cDNA or gDNA derived from T cells, B-cell-depleted T cells, or PBMCs.

This CDR3 region has 13 residues. Trimming took 1 base from V and 6 from J, leaving 10 bases between them. CDR1 MNHEY and CDR2 SVGEGT come from the germline V gene. Under the authors' procedure: Nucleated cell counts were estimated from reference gene primer amplification. Sequencing was performed with immunoSEQ multiplex PCR; in TCRdb, only in-frame clones are kept and a portion is missing. V, J and clone size are taken as reported in that table, and D and trimming were inferred from the DNA itself. The sample includes about 160,000 clones, around 84% of them seen just once. The sample taken for sequencing was peripheral blood. This receptor was taken from a human donor with acute or convalescent COVID-19. The donor label of this sample is uncertain. The chain recombines TRBV6-2 or TRBV6-3 with TRBJ2-7; D uncertain. The CDR3 reads CASSYFAQIEQYF. CDR3 DNA sequence: TGTGCCAGCAGTTACTTCGCCCAGATCGAGCAGTACTTC.